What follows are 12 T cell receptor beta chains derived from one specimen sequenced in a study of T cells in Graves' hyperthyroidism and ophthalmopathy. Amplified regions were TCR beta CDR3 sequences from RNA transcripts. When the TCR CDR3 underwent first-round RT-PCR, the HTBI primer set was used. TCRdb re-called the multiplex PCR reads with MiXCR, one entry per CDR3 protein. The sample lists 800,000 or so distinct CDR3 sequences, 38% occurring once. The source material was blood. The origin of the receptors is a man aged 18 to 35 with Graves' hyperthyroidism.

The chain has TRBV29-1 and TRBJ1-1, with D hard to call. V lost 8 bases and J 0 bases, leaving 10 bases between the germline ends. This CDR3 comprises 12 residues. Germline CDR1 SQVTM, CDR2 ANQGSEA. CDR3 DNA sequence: TGCAGCAACGACGGTATGAACACTGAAGCTTTCTTT. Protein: CSNDGMNTEAFF.

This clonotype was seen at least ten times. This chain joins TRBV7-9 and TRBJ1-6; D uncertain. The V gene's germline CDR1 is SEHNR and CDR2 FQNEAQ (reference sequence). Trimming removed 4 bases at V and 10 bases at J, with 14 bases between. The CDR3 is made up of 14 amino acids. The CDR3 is CASSWGSEGSPLHF. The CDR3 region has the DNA TGTGCCAGCAGCTGGGGTTCGGAGGGATCACCCCTCCACTTT.

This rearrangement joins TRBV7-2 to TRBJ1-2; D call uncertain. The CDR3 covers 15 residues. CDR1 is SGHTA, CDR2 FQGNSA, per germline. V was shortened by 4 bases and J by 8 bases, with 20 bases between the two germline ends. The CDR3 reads CASSSRTGDIRGYTF. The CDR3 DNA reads TGTGCCAGCAGCTCACGGACGGGTGACATCCGCGGCTACACCTTC.

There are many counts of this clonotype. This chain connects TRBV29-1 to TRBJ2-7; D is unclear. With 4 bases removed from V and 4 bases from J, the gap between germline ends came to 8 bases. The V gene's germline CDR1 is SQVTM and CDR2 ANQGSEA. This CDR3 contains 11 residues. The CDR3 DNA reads TGCAGCGTTGGTGACGGGTACGAGCAGTACTTC. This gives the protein CSVGDGYEQYF.

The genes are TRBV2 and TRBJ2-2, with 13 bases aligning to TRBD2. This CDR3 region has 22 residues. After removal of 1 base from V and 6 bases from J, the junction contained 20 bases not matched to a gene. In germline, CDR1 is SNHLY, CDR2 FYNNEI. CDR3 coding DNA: TGTGCCAGCAGTGAAGTGCTCCGGTTTACTAGCGGGAGGGCCAAAGGCGCCGGGGAGCTGTTTTTT. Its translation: CASSEVLRFTSGRAKGAGELFF.

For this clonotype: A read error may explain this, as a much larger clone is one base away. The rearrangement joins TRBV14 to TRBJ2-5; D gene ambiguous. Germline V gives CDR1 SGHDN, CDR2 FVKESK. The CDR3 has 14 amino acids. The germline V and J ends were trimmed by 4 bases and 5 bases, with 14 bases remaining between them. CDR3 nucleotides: TGTGCCAGCAGCCTCGGGCCAGTTAGTGAGACCCAGTACTTC. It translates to CASSLGPVSETQYF.

CDR3 protein: CATSSGSPDQPQHF. CDR3 sequence (DNA): TGTGCCACCAGCAGCGGAAGTCCCGACCAGCCCCAGCATTTT. This chain joins TRBV15 and TRBJ1-5; D gene unclear. The V end was cut by 3 bases, the J end by 7 bases, with 13 bases between. The CDR3 is made up of 14 amino acids. The V gene's germline CDR1 is LNHNV and CDR2 YYDKDF (reference sequence).

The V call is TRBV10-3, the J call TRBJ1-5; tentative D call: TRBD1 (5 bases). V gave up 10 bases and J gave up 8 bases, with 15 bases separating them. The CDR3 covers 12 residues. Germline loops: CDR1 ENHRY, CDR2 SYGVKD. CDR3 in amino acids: CATGTGSKPQHF. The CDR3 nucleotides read TGTGCCACCGGGACGGGATCGAAGCCCCAGCATTTT.

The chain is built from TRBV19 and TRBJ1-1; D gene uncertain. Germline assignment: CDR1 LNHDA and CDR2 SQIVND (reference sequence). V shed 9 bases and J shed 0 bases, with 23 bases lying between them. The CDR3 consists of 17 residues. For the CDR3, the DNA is TGTGCCAGCAGCCAGGACCTCGGGTCCACCCTGAACACTGAAGCTTTCTTT. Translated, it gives CASSQDLGSTLNTEAFF. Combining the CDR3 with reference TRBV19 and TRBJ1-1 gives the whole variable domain DGGITQSPKYLFRKEGQNVTLSCEQNLNHDAMYWYRQDPGQGLRLIYYSQIVNDFQKGDIAEGYSVSREKKESFPLTVTSAQKNPTAFYLCASSQDLGSTLNTEAFFGQGTRLTVV.

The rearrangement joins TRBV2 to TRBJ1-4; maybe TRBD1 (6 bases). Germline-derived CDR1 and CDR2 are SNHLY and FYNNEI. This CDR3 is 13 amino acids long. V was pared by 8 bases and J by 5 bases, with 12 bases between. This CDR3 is CASPDRLNEKLFF. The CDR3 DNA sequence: TGTGCCAGCCCCGACAGGTTAAATGAAAAACTGTTTTTT.

The CDR3 coding sequence is TGTGCCACCAGCACCGGGACAGGGGGCGCGAGTAACGAGCAGTACTTC. Its protein is CATSTGTGGASNEQYF. The chain joins TRBV15 to TRBJ2-7; 12 bases agree with TRBD1. The germline gives CDR1 LNHNV, CDR2 YYDKDF (reference sequence). J gave up 5 bases and V 4 bases, and 9 bases lay outside the gene matches. The CDR3 has 16 residues.

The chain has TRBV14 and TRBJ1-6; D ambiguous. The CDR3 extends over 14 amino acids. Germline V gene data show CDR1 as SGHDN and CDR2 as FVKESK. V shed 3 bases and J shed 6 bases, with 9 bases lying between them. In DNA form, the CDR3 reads TGTGCCAGCAGCCAGAGACTTCCTAATTCACCCCTCCACTTT. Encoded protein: CASSQRLPNSPLHF.